Below are 5 T cell receptor beta chains sequenced from a single sample in a study of OX40 agonist ivuxolimab in advanced cancers. TCRdb's table, derived via immunoSEQ multiplex PCR, lists solely in-frame clones and lacks some. This table holds 65,000 to 75,000 clones, roughly 84% found once. This specimen consisted of CD4+ or CD8+ T cells sorted from blood, obtained in a trial of the OX40 agonist ivuxolimab. Source of these receptors: an adult with an advanced solid tumor such as melanoma, head and neck, liver or kidney cancer.

V is TRBV6-1 and J is TRBJ2-7; no clear D gene. The length of the CDR3 is 12 residues. The V end lost 0 bases, the J end lost 3 bases, and 3 bases lay between the germline ends. CDR1 MNHNS and CDR2 SASEGT come from the germline V gene. The CDR3 loop reads CASSEAVYEQYF. The DNA for the CDR3 is TGTGCCAGCAGTGAAGCGGTCTACGAGCAGTACTTC.

The chain combines TRBV7-2 with TRBJ2-3, with D uncertain. The CDR3 runs to 14 residues. Germline CDR1 and CDR2: SGHTA and FQGNSA. Trimming left V 7 bases short and J 1 base short, with 12 bases between. Here the CDR3 reads CASTAFSRTDTQYF. CDR3 DNA: TGTGCCAGCACCGCCTTCTCACGCACAGATACGCAGTATTTT.

The chain employs TRBV7-8 and TRBJ2-5; 16 bases are shared with TRBD2. With 5 bases clipped from V and 2 bases from J, the junction kept 2 bases outside the gene matches. Germline-derived CDR1 and CDR2 are SGHVS and FQNEAQ. This CDR3 is 16 amino acids long. In DNA form, the CDR3 reads TGTGCCAGCAGCCTGGGACTAGCGGGGGGGCAAGAGACCCAGTACTTC. It codes for CASSLGLAGGQETQYF. Full variable domain (missing parts from reference TRBV7-8 and TRBJ2-5): GAGVSQSPRYKVAKRGQDVALRCDPISGHVSLFWYQQALGQGPEFLTYFQNEAQLDKSGLPSDRFFAERPEGSVSTLKIQRTQQEDSAVYLCASSLGLAGGQETQYFGPGTRLLVL.

The chain employs TRBV28 and TRBJ1-1, with a possible D match to TRBD1 (5 bases). Trimming cost V 5 bases and J 3 bases, with 13 bases left between them. Germline V gene data show CDR1 as MDHEN and CDR2 as SYDVKM. The CDR3 loop spans 14 amino acids. The CDR3 region is CASSPRFRDTEAFF. The CDR3 DNA reads as TGTGCCAGCAGTCCGCGGTTCAGGGACACTGAAGCTTTCTTT.

The chain recombines TRBV5-1 with TRBJ2-1, with unresolved D. The germline gives CDR1 SGHRS, CDR2 YFSETQ. The CDR3 runs to 16 residues. With 0 bases removed from V and 0 bases from J, the gap between germline ends came to 10 bases. Here the CDR3 reads CASSLASHSSYNEQFF. CDR3 in DNA: TGCGCCAGCAGCTTGGCCAGTCACAGCTCCTACAATGAGCAGTTCTTC.